One T cell receptor (beta chain) is described in this entry. The data stem from a study of control samples from healthy donors and cancer patients. The CDR3 runs to 15 residues. In germline, CDR1 is MNHEY, CDR2 SVGAGI. The V end lost 4 bases, the J end lost 4 bases, and 17 bases lay between the germline ends. Method: immunoSEQ multiplex PCR; TCRdb's copy keeps in-frame clones and lacks some. This listing includes 150,000 to 200,000 clones. The sequencing sample was made of blood. The rearrangement joins TRBV6-5 to TRBJ2-7; the D gene could be TRBD1 or TRBD2 (6 bases each). The sequence came from a woman in her 30s in good health. In DNA, the CDR3 is TGTGCCAGCAGTTGGGGGGCCTGGTCCCTTTACGAGCAGTACTTC. Translating it yields CASSWGAWSLYEQYF.